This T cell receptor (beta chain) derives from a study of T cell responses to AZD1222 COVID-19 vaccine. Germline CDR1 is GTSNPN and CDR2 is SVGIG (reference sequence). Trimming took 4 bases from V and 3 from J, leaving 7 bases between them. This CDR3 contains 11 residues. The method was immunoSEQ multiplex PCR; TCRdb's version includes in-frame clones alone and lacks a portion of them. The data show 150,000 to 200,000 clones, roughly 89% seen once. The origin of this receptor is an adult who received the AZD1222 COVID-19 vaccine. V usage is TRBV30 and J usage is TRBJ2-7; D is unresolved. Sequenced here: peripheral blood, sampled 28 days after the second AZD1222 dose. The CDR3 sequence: CAWMVDYEQYF. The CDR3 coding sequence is TGTGCCTGGATGGTGGACTACGAGCAGTACTTC.